The rows below give T cell receptor beta chains drawn from one sample of a study of CD8 T cells in ankylosing spondylitis. One entry per CDR3 protein results from TCRdb running MiXCR on the 5' RACE reads. The profile covers 340,000 or so distinct CDR3 sequences, with approximately 15% appearing a single time and roughly 1.1% taken by the ten largest. Sample: blood, either unsorted or a sorted T cell fraction (not recorded which). The source is a male donor with ankylosing spondylitis or in good health (not recorded which). Both conserved end residues are part of each CDR3. The D gene is left open where the match is weak. The listing skips clone size in some rows; elsewhere it reads once, few, many or a size class.

>few|TRBJ2-7|TRBV15|-
TGTGCCACCAGCAGAGGCAGGAACGAGCAGTACTTC
CATSRGRNEQYF
>-|TRBJ1-1|TRBV5-6|-
TGTGCCAGCAGCTTCGGTAGGGCCACTGAAGCTTTCTTT
CASSFGRATEAFF
>few|TRBJ2-1|TRBV3-1|-
TGTGCCAGCAGCCAAGAATGGCTCCAGGGGTCCAATGAGCAGTTCTTC
CASSQEWLQGSNEQFF
>-|TRBJ2-1|TRBV6-1|TRBD1
TGTGCCAGCACCACCTCAGGGGGAAGCTCCTACAATGAGCAGTTCTTC
CASTTSGGSSYNEQFF
>-|TRBJ1-1|TRBV15|-
TGTGCCACCAGCAGAGATGTAAGTGAAGCTTTCTTT
CATSRDVSEAFF
>few|TRBJ2-4|TRBV4-1|-
TGCGCCAGCAGCCGGCTTGAACAGGTCCAAAACATTCAGTACTTC
CASSRLEQVQNIQYF
>many|TRBJ2-1|TRBV7-2|TRBD2
TGTGCCAGCACCACATTCGGGGGGGCCTCATATTACAATGAGCAGTTCTTC
CASTTFGGASYYNEQFF
>-|TRBJ1-2|TRBV5-6|TRBD1
TGTGCCAGCAGCTCAACAGGGGTGGGGTATGGCTACACCTTC
CASSSTGVGYGYTF
>many|TRBJ2-2|TRBV12-3/TRBV12-4|TRBD2
TGTGCCAGCAGCTGGCGGGGGACCGGGGAGCTGTTTTTT
CASSWRGTGELFF
>few|TRBJ1-2|TRBV2|-
TGTGCCAGACGGGGGGGGTCGGATGGCTACACCTTC
CARRGGSDGYTF
>-|TRBJ2-3|TRBV7-9|-
TGTGCCAGCAGCATTGACAGCACAGATACGCAGTATTTT
CASSIDSTDTQYF
>few|TRBJ2-2|TRBV5-1|-
TGCGCCAGCAGCTTGGATTTAGGGATCCCCGGGGAGCTGTTTTTT
CASSLDLGIPGELFF
>many|TRBJ2-1|TRBV20-1|-
TGCAGTGCTAGAACCCCCCTAGGGTACAATGAGCAGTTCTTC
CSARTPLGYNEQFF
>few|TRBJ1-6|TRBV5-1|TRBD1
TGCGCCAGCAGCTTACGGGACAGGGCTTATAATTCACCCCTCCACTTT
CASSLRDRAYNSPLHF
>few|TRBJ2-5|TRBV2|TRBD2
TGTGCCAGCAGGGGGGGGGGGTACCAAGAGACCCAGTACTTC
CASRGGGYQETQYF
>-|TRBJ2-5|TRBV24-1|TRBD1
TGTGCCACCAGTGATTCCGGGACAGGGGGCCGGGAGACCCAGTACTTC
CATSDSGTGGRETQYF
>-|TRBJ2-7|TRBV11-2|TRBD2
TGTGCCAGCAGCTTAGATACCCCCTGGGGGGGGTTGGCCTCCTACGAGCAGTACTTC
CASSLDTPWGGLASYEQYF
>-|TRBJ2-1|TRBV20-1|-
TGCAGTGCTAGGGGGGGCTATGAGCAGTTCTTC
CSARGGYEQFF
>few|TRBJ2-1|TRBV3-1|TRBD2
TGTGCCAGCAGTCCGTTCGGGACTAGCGGGAGGGGTGAGCAGTTCTTC
CASSPFGTSGRGEQFF
>many|TRBJ1-1|TRBV4-2|-
TGTGCCAGCAGTCTGGGGGCGCGACATGGCACTGAAGCTTTCTTT
CASSLGARHGTEAFF
>-|TRBJ2-5|TRBV20-1|-
TGCAGTGCTGCGCGACTGGACCTCCAGTACTTC
CSAARLDLQYF
>-|TRBJ1-2|TRBV2|-
TGTGCCAGCAGTGAGGCGGGTCCCTATGGCTACACCTTC
CASSEAGPYGYTF
>-|TRBJ2-6|TRBV11-2|-
TGTGCCAGCAGCTTAGATTCTGCCCAGGCCTCTGGGGCCAACGTCCTGACTTTC
CASSLDSAQASGANVLTF
>-|TRBJ1-2|TRBV12-3/TRBV12-4|TRBD1
TGTGCCAGCAGCAACAGGGGGCTAGAGGGCTACACCTTC
CASSNRGLEGYTF
>few|TRBJ2-3|TRBV29-1|-
TGCAGCGTTGAAGCGGCGGGTAACACAGATACGCAGTATTTT
CSVEAAGNTDTQYF
>many|TRBJ1-3|TRBV6-5|-
TGTGCCAGCAGTTACTCTCTCACTGGAAACACCATATATTTT
CASSYSLTGNTIYF
>many|TRBJ1-1|TRBV12-3/TRBV12-4|TRBD1
TGTGCCAGCCGAAAAGCGAAAGGACAGGGGAACACTGAAGCTTTCTTT
CASRKAKGQGNTEAFF
>few|TRBJ1-1|TRBV6-2/TRBV6-3|-
TGTGCCAGCACCCCCTTATTCACCGGGACACGGGTTGAAGCTTTCTTT
CASTPLFTGTRVEAFF
>-|TRBJ1-5|TRBV6-1|-
TGTGCCAGCAGTGCAACGAGAACTAAGCCCCAGCATTTT
CASSATRTKPQHF
>few|TRBJ2-3|TRBV9|TRBD2
TGTGCCAGCAGCGTAGGACCGGGGAGGGGAGATACGCAGTATTTT
CASSVGPGRGDTQYF
>few|TRBJ1-1|TRBV12-3/TRBV12-4|-
TGTGCGTCGGGGGAGAACACTGAAGCTTTCTTT
CASGENTEAFF
>few|TRBJ2-6|TRBV5-5|-
TGTGCCAGCAGCTTGGATTTTAGGGAATCTGGGGCCAACGTCCTGACTTTC
CASSLDFRESGANVLTF
>-|TRBJ2-3|TRBV12-3/TRBV12-4|TRBD2
TGTGCCAGCAGTTTACTAGCGGGGGCCCTCACAGATACGCAGTATTTT
CASSLLAGALTDTQYF
>few|TRBJ2-7|TRBV10-3|TRBD1
TGTGCCATCCGGCGAGCACAGGGGGCAGATGAGCAGTACTTC
CAIRRAQGADEQYF
>few|TRBJ1-1|TRBV7-9|-
TGTGCCAGCAGCTTAGAGAGTACAGGAGTAACTGAAGCTTTCTTT
CASSLESTGVTEAFF
>-|TRBJ2-2|TRBV6-1|-
TGTGCCAGCGGTGGGACAACCTCCCTGAACACCGGGGAGCTGTTTTTT
CASGGTTSLNTGELFF
>-|TRBJ2-7|TRBV3-1|TRBD2
TGTGCCAGCAGCCAAGATATACTAGCGGGTCGCTACGAGCAGTACTTC
CASSQDILAGRYEQYF
>few|TRBJ1-4|TRBV15|-
TGTGCCACCAGCAGAGAAGGGGGTCCGTCTGAAAAACTGTTTTTT
CATSREGGPSEKLFF
>-|TRBJ2-1|TRBV7-2|-
TGTGCCAGCAGCTTAGGGTGGCGGAACTCCTACAATGAGCAGTTCTTC
CASSLGWRNSYNEQFF
>many|TRBJ2-5|TRBV29-1|-
TGCAGCGTTAGCTCGGGGGCAATGGGGACCCAGTACTTC
CSVSSGAMGTQYF
>few|TRBJ1-2|TRBV29-1|-
TGCAGCGTTGCAGGTAGCTTTTATGGTGGCTACACCTTC
CSVAGSFYGGYTF
>-|TRBJ1-1|TRBV6-1|-
TGTGCCAGCACCCTTCGAGGGGGTAGCACTGAAGCTTTCTTT
CASTLRGGSTEAFF
>few|TRBJ1-1|TRBV25-1|TRBD1
TGTGCCAGCAGTAGCCGGACAGGGGGGGTTCCTTTCTTT
CASSSRTGGVPFF
>many|TRBJ1-5|TRBV12-3/TRBV12-4|-
TGTGCCAGCGACCGTCAGCCCCAGCATTTT
CASDRQPQHF
>few|TRBJ1-1|TRBV10-3|TRBD1
TGTGCCATCAGCCCGGGACAGCCTGAAGCTTTCTTT
CAISPGQPEAFF
>few|TRBJ2-1|TRBV11-2|TRBD2
TGTGCCAGCAGCTTAAGGGGACTAGTGGACAATGAGCAGTTCTTC
CASSLRGLVDNEQFF
>-|TRBJ1-1|TRBV2|-
TGTGCCAGCAGGAAAGAGGGGGTCGACACTGAAGCTTTCTTT
CASRKEGVDTEAFF
>many|TRBJ1-6|TRBV5-1|TRBD1
TGCGCCAGCAGCGAAGCATCCGGGACAGGGATCCACTTT
CASSEASGTGIHF
>few|TRBJ1-2|TRBV3-1|TRBD1
TGTGCCAGCAGCCCCTGGGAGGACAGGCCTGGCTACACCTTC
CASSPWEDRPGYTF
>few|TRBJ2-3|TRBV20-1|TRBD2
TGCAGTGCTAGAGATACCGGGAGGGGCACAGATACGCAGTATTTT
CSARDTGRGTDTQYF
>few|TRBJ2-5|TRBV7-9|TRBD2
TGTGCCAGCAGCCGATCCCTAGCGGTGTTTCAAGAGACCCAGTACTTC
CASSRSLAVFQETQYF
>many|TRBJ2-1|TRBV12-3/TRBV12-4|-
TGTGCCAGCAGTCCCCAGTGGAGCTCCTACAATGAGCAGTTCTTC
CASSPQWSSYNEQFF
>few|TRBJ1-4|TRBV6-5|-
TGTGCCAGCAGTTATGCCCGGTCGACTAATGAAAAACTGTTTTTT
CASSYARSTNEKLFF
>-|TRBJ2-7|TRBV20-1|-
TGCAGTGGGGGTAGGGCCCGTGAGCAGTACTTC
CSGGRAREQYF
>many|TRBJ2-3|TRBV5-1|TRBD1
TGCGCCAGCAGCTCCGGGACAGCTAGCACAGATACGCAGTATTTT
CASSSGTASTDTQYF